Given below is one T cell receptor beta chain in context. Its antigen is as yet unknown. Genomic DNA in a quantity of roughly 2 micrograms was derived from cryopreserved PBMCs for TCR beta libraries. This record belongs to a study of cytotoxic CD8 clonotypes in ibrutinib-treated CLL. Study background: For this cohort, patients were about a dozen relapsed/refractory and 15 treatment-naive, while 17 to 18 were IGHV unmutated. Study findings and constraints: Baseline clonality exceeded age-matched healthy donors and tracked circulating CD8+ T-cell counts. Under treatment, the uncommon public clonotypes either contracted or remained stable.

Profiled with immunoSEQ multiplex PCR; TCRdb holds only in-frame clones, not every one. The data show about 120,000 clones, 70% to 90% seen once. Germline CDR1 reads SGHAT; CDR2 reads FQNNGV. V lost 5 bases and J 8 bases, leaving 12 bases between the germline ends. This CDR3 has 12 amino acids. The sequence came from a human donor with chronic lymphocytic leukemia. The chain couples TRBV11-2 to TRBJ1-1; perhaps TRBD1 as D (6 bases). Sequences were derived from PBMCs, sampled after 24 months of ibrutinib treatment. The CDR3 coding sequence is TGTGCCAGCAGCCAATATGGGACAGAAGCTTTCTTT. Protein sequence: CASSQYGTEAFF.